This T cell receptor beta chain was recorded in a study of cytomegalovirus exposure and HLA in healthy donors. Across the whole study: Later, an analysis reported that the 120 or so validation repertoires had used the same platform as the approximately 690 first-cohort repertoires. General observations from the study: Among TCR sequences, most were rare, though some public TCRs appeared in many donors. The study listed 164 cytomegalovirus-associated TCR beta chains.

Sequenced by immunoSEQ multiplex PCR; TCRdb stores in-frame clones only, minus some. The table lists some 170,000 clones, about 86% of them singletons. Worth noting for this clone: Its antigen remains unknown.

From germline, CDR1 is SNHLY and CDR2 FYNNEI. V lost 3 bases and J lost 3, with 9 bases in between. The CDR3 is 13 residues long. Donors came from a validation cohort of 95 to 150 subjects, distinct from the first 666-subject cohort. This clonotype originated in a woman aged 25 to 39 in good health and CMV-seronegative. What was sequenced was PBMCs. The rearrangement uses TRBV2 and TRBJ2-7; D might be TRBD2 (5 bases). The CDR3 DNA reads as TGTGCCAGCAGTGAGACTACAAACTACGAGCAGTACTTC. Translated: CASSETTNYEQYF.